This T cell receptor (beta chain) was observed in a study of T cell responses to AZD1222 COVID-19 vaccine. Study as a whole: The study pooled second doses at about 4 or about 12 weeks. The study's findings and limits: AZD1222 recipients seropositive at baseline numbered only six or seven. Nearly half of the spike-specific TCRs reportedly recognize variant regions that carry no mutations. Spike-spanning, vaccine-associated CD4 TCRs were dominant at 160-218 and 743-854.

A word on this clone: Its matching antigen is unknown.

This table comes from immunoSEQ multiplex PCR, and its TCRdb copy is limited to in-frame clones, with some not included. The data show 150,000 to 200,000 clones, about 90% seen once. Deletions cut 3 bases from V and 2 bases from J, with 7 bases between. The CDR3 contains 13 residues. Germline loops: CDR1 SGHVS, CDR2 FQNEAQ. This sequence joins TRBV7-8 and TRBJ1-2, with D possibly TRBD1 on 6 matching bases. The sequenced sample was peripheral blood, obtained on day 0 of AZD1222 vaccination. The sequence derives from an adult in good health. CDR3 in DNA: TGTGCCAGCAGCTTCCAGGGGAACTATGGCTACACCTTC. Protein product: CASSFQGNYGYTF.